The 23 T cell receptor beta chains below were found in one sample sequenced in a study of blood T cell repertoires in COVID-19 (dated by TCRdb to the early 2020s). To prepare the library, the immunoSEQ multiplex PCR assay was applied. What TCRdb holds here is the immuneACCESS table cut down to in-frame rearrangements. Part of the clones is not present; checked against another copy, under half of the missing clones reflect an unresolved V gene, and the others are unexplained. For this sample there are roughly 230,000 clones; around 82% appear just once. The ten most abundant clones make up just over 8.5% of the sample. The sequencing sample was made of peripheral blood. The receptors derive from a man aged 40-49 years with active or convalescent COVID-19.

The genes are TRBV11-3 and TRBJ1-1; weak D call: TRBD1 (5 bases). The length of the CDR3 is 14 residues. Germline CDR1 SGHNT, CDR2 YENEEA. The V gene lost 3 bases and the J gene lost 3 bases, with 11 bases spanning the gap. This chain's CDR3 is CASSLRPGYTEAFF. The CDR3 DNA follows: TGTGCCAGCAGCTTGCGCCCAGGGTACACTGAAGCTTTCTTT.

The chain is built from TRBV14 and TRBJ2-7, with 10 nucleotides matching TRBD2. This CDR3 is built from 15 residues. Germline V gene lookup returns CDR1 SGHDN and CDR2 FVKESK. J gave up 0 bases and V 6 bases, and 5 bases lay outside the gene matches. The CDR3 sequence is CASSPLAGDSYEQYF. Here the CDR3 DNA reads TGTGCCAGCAGTCCCCTAGCGGGGGACTCCTACGAGCAGTACTTC.

The V and J genes are TRBV10-1 and TRBJ1-5, with D possibly matching TRBD1 (6 bases). The CDR3 sequence is 17 residues long. The V gene lost 4 bases and the J gene lost 2 bases, with 18 bases spanning the gap. CDR1 and CDR2 (germline): WNHNN, SYGVQD (reference sequence). The CDR3 region is CASSATTGGRGNQPQHF. The CDR3 nucleotides are TGCGCCAGCAGTGCAACAACGGGGGGCAGGGGCAATCAGCCCCAGCATTTT.

The genes are TRBV6-5 and TRBJ1-5, with a tentative D call TRBD1 (5 bases). V dropped 8 bases and J dropped 2 bases, with 13 bases sitting between them. Per germline, CDR1 MNHEY and CDR2 SVGAGI. The CDR3 runs to 14 residues. The CDR3 DNA follows: TGTGCCAGCTGTAAACAGGTTGGCAATCAGCCCCAGCATTTT. Its protein is CASCKQVGNQPQHF.

V usage is TRBV2 and J usage is TRBJ1-5; 9 bases fit TRBD1. The germline CDR1 and CDR2 sequences are SNHLY and FYNNEI. Losses at the gene ends were 11 bases for V and 5 bases for J; bases not matched to a gene: 10. This CDR3 is built from 14 residues. The CDR3 DNA is TGTGCCTCCAGAACGGACAGGGGCCATCAGCCCCAGCATTTT. This sequence encodes CASRTDRGHQPQHF.

The rearrangement joins TRBV3-1 (or the pseudogene TRBV3-2) to TRBJ2-1, with unresolved D. Germline lookup yields CDR1 LGHDT and CDR2 YNNKEL (reference sequence). The CDR3 has 12 amino acids. V was cut by 2 bases and J by 5 bases, with 4 bases left in between. The CDR3 coding sequence is TGTGCCAGCAGCCAATATGACAATGAGCAGTTCTTC. It yields the protein CASSQYDNEQFF.

This chain joins TRBV10-3 and TRBJ2-3, with D possibly TRBD2 on 6 matching bases. The CDR3 extends over 16 amino acids. V shed 4 bases and J shed 1 base, with 15 bases lying between them. The germline CDR1 and CDR2 sequences are ENHRY and SYGVKD. DNA of the CDR3: TGTGCCATCAGTGCCTCGGGACTGGGTGGCACAGATACGCAGTATTTT. Amino acid sequence: CAISASGLGGTDTQYF.

The gene calls are TRBV24-1 and TRBJ2-1; 14 bases are shared with TRBD2. In germline, CDR1 is KGHDR, CDR2 SFDVKD. V lost 7 bases, J lost 6 bases, and 4 bases stayed unmatched. This CDR3 is built from 15 residues. CDR3 protein: CATSSTSGGGNEQFF. DNA for the CDR3: TGTGCCACCAGCTCGACTAGCGGGGGGGGCAATGAGCAGTTCTTC.

The genes are TRBV20-1 and TRBJ2-7; maybe TRBD2 (5 bases). Germline-derived CDR1 and CDR2 are DFQATT and SNEGSKA (reference sequence). V gave up 1 base and J gave up 6 bases, with 7 bases separating them. CDR3 length: 11 residues. In DNA, the CDR3 is TGCAGTGCTAGAGCGGGGTTCGAGCAGTACTTC. Translation: CSARAGFEQYF.

This sequence joins TRBV19 and TRBJ1-2; possibly TRBD1 for D (5 bases). CDR3 length: 15 amino acids. The V gene lost 4 bases and the J gene lost 5 bases, with 17 bases spanning the gap. Germline CDR1 reads LNHDA; CDR2 reads SQIVND (reference sequence). The CDR3 DNA is TGTGCCAGTAGTAAAGCGGGAGGGGAGAGATATGGCTACACCTTC. This sequence encodes CASSKAGGERYGYTF.

The chain has TRBV29-1 and TRBJ2-7; 8 nucleotides align to TRBD2. Per germline, CDR1 SQVTM and CDR2 ANQGSEA. The CDR3 covers 16 residues. Trimming cost V 3 bases and J 3 bases; bases outside gene matches: 13. The CDR3 DNA sequence: TGCAGCGTTGACCAAACCCTAGCGGGCCAAGACTACGAGCAGTACTTC. It codes for CSVDQTLAGQDYEQYF.

The chain uses TRBV4-2 and TRBJ2-1; 9 nucleotides agree with TRBD1. CDR3 size: 16 residues. V trimming: 2 bases; J trimming: 6 bases; junction bases outside the gene matches: 8. CDR1 LGHNA and CDR2 YNFKEQ come from the germline V gene. The CDR3: CASSQHAGTGLNEQFF. The CDR3 nucleotides read TGTGCCAGCAGCCAACACGCCGGGACAGGGCTCAATGAGCAGTTCTTC.

V gene TRBV19 combines with J gene TRBJ1-6; TRBD1 matches 7 bases. V lost 6 bases to trimming and J lost 8 bases; unmatched junction nucleotides: 7. The length of the CDR3 is 14 residues. CDR1 is LNHDA and CDR2 is SQIVND in the germline V gene (reference sequence). For the CDR3, the DNA is TGTGCCAGTAGCACACAGGGGAGTGATTCACCCCTCCACTTT. Its translation is CASSTQGSDSPLHF.

V and J are TRBV12-3 or TRBV12-4 and TRBJ2-1; 10 bases agree with TRBD2. The CDR3 is 13 residues long. J lost 8 bases, V lost 7 bases, and 5 bases had no gene match. The CDR3 reads CASKRGGRDEQFF. The CDR3 DNA follows: TGTGCCAGCAAGCGGGGGGGCCGGGATGAGCAGTTCTTC.

The chain combines TRBV9 with TRBJ1-2; D is possibly TRBD1 (6 bases). The CDR3 spans 14 residues. Germline CDR1 is SGDLS and CDR2 is YYNGEE. Trimming left V 7 bases short and J 0 bases short, with 13 bases between. The CDR3 protein is CASDQGGANYGYTF. The CDR3 bases are TGTGCCAGCGACCAAGGGGGAGCTAACTATGGCTACACCTTC.

This chain uses TRBV6-1 with TRBJ1-6, with D unresolved. The CDR3 has 15 residues. CDR1 is MNHNS, CDR2 SASEGT, per germline. Trimming took 0 bases from V and 7 from J, leaving 10 bases between them. The CDR3 is CASSEALMGNSPLHF. CDR3 nucleotides: TGTGCCAGCAGTGAAGCTTTGATGGGCAATTCACCCCTCCACTTT.

The chain is built from TRBV7-6 and TRBJ1-2; no reliable D call. The CDR3 runs to 11 residues. The germline V gene has CDR1 SGHVS and CDR2 FNYEAQ. Trimming cost V 5 bases and J 3 bases, with 4 bases left between them. In DNA form, the CDR3 reads TGTGCCAGCAGCGCAGACTATGGCTACACCTTC. Translating it yields CASSADYGYTF.

The chain employs TRBV7-2 and TRBJ1-4; D gene ambiguous. CDR3 size: 14 residues. V was shortened by 4 bases and J by 4 bases, with 10 bases between the two germline ends. In germline, CDR1 is SGHTA, CDR2 FQGNSA. The DNA of the CDR3 is TGTGCCAGCAGCTCGTCCAGAAATAATGAAAAACTGTTTTTT. Protein: CASSSSRNNEKLFF.

The rearrangement joins TRBV6-5 to TRBJ1-6; possible D gene TRBD1, 6 bases. The CDR3 is 15 residues long. CDR1 MNHEY and CDR2 SVGAGI come from the germline V gene. V lost 4 bases to trimming and J lost 6 bases, with 13 bases between them. The CDR3 here is CASSSFWTANSPLHF. The DNA of the CDR3 is TGTGCCAGCAGTTCCTTTTGGACAGCTAATTCACCCCTCCACTTT.

This clone appeared once. V usage is TRBV5-1 and J usage is TRBJ2-7; TRBD2 matches 7 bases. With V trimmed by 3 bases and J by 6 bases, 12 bases remained unmatched. Per germline, CDR1 SGHRS and CDR2 YFSETQ. The CDR3 sequence is 15 residues long. The CDR3 DNA reads as TGCGCCAGCAGCTCGGCTAGCGGAGGAACCTCCGAGCAGTACTTC. Encoded protein: CASSSASGGTSEQYF. Looking up the rest from reference TRBV5-1 and TRBJ2-7 gives the full variable domain: KAGVTQTPRYLIKTRGQQVTLSCSPISGHRSVSWYQQTPGQGLQFLFEYFSETQRNKGNFPGRFSGRQFSNSRSEMNVSTLELGDSALYLCASSSASGGTSEQYFGPGTRLTVT.

The V and J genes are TRBV5-1 and TRBJ2-1, with a tentative D call TRBD1 (5 bases). The germline CDR1 and CDR2 sequences are SGHRS and YFSETQ. V lost 4 bases to trimming and J lost 5 bases, with 16 bases between them. This CDR3 contains 15 residues. The CDR3 sequence: CASSPGILSDNEQFF. CDR3 coding DNA: TGCGCCAGCAGCCCAGGGATTCTGTCAGACAATGAGCAGTTCTTC.

The sample holds one count of this clone. The chain recombines TRBV7-9 with TRBJ1-6, with no clear D. V dropped 3 bases and J dropped 9 bases, with 6 bases sitting between them. This CDR3 has 12 amino acids. Germline values: CDR1 SEHNR, CDR2 FQNEAQ (reference sequence). CDR3 in DNA: TGTGCCAGCAGCTTCAGTGGTTCACCCCTCCACTTT. Amino acids: CASSFSGSPLHF.

The rearrangement links TRBV6-2 or TRBV6-3 to TRBJ2-3; 11 bases map to TRBD2. CDR3 length: 15 residues. Germline loops: CDR1 MNHEY, CDR2 SVGEGT. V trimming: 2 bases; J trimming: 6 bases; junction bases outside the gene matches: 4. The CDR3 nucleotides read TGTGCCAGCAGTTACACTAGCGGGAGTCGCGATACGCAGTATTTT. Protein: CASSYTSGSRDTQYF.